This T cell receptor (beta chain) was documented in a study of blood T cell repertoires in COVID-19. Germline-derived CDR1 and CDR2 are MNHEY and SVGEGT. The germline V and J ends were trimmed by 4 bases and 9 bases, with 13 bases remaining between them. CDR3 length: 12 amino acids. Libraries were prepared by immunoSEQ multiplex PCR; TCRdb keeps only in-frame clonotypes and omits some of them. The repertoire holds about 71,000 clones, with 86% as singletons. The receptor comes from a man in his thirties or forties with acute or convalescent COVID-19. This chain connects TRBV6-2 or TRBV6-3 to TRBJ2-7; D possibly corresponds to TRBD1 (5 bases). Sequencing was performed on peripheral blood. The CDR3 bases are TGTGCCAGCAGTTCCGAGGACATTGTGCAGTACGTC. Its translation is CASSSEDIVQYV.